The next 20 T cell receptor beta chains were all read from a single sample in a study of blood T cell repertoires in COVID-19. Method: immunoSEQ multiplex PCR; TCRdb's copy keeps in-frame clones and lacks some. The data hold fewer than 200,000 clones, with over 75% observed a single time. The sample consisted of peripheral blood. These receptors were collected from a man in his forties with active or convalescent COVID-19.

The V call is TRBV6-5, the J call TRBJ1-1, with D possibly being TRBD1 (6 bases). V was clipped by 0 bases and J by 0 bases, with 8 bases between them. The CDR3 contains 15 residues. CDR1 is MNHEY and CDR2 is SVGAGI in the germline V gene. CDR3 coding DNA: TGTGCCAGCAGTTACTCGAGGGGGATGAACACTGAAGCTTTCTTT. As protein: CASSYSRGMNTEAFF.

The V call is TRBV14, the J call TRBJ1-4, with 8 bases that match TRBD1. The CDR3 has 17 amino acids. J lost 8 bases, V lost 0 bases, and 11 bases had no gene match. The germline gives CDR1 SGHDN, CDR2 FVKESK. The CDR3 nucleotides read TGTGCCAGCAGCCAAGAGACGGGAGGCAGGGGGCGCGAAAAACTGTTTTTT. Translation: CASSQETGGRGREKLFF.

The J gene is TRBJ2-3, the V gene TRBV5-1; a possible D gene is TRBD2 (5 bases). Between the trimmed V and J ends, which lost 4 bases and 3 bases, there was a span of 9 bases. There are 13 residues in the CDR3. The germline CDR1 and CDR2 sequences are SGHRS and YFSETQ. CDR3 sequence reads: CASSPGGTDTQYF. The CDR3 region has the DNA TGCGCCAGCAGCCCCGGCGGGACAGATACGCAGTATTTT.

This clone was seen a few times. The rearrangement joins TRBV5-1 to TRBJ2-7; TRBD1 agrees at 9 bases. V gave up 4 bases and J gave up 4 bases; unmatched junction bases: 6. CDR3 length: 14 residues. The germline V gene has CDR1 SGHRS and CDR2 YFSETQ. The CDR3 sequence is CASSTGQGGYEQYF. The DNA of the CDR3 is TGCGCCAGCAGCACGGGACAGGGTGGGTACGAGCAGTACTTC. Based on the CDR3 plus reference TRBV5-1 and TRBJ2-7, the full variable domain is KAGVTQTPRYLIKTRGQQVTLSCSPISGHRSVSWYQQTPGQGLQFLFEYFSETQRNKGNFPGRFSGRQFSNSRSEMNVSTLELGDSALYLCASSTGQGGYEQYFGPGTRLTVT.

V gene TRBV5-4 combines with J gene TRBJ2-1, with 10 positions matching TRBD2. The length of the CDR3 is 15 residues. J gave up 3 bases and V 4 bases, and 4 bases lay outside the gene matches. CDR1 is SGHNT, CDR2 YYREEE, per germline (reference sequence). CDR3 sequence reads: CASSTIAGGYNEQFF. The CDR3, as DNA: TGTGCCAGCAGCACTATAGCGGGGGGCTACAATGAGCAGTTCTTC. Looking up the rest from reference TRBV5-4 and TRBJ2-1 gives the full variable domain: ETGVTQSPTHLIKTRGQQVTLRCSSQSGHNTVSWYQQALGQGPQFIFQYYREEENGRGNFPPRFSGLQFPNYSSELNVNALELDDSALYLCASSTIAGGYNEQFFGPGTRLTVL.

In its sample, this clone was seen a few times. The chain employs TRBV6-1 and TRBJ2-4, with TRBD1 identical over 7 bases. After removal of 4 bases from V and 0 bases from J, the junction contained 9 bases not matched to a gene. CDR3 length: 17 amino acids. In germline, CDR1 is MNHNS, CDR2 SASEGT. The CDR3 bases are TGTGCCAGCAGTGCCCAGGGACAGCGACTAGCCAAAAACATTCAGTACTTC. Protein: CASSAQGQRLAKNIQYF.

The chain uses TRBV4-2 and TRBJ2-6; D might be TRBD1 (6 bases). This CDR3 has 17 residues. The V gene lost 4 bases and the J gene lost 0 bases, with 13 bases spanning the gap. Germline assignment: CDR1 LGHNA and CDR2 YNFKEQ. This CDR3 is CASSRLDSPSGANVLTF. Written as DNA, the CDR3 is TGTGCCAGCAGCCGCCTGGACAGCCCCTCTGGGGCCAACGTCCTGACTTTC.

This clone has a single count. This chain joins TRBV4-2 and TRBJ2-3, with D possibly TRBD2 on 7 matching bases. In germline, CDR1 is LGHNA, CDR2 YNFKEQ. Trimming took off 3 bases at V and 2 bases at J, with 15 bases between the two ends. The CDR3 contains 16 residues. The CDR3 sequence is CASSQGAGVHTDTQYF. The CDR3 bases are TGTGCCAGCAGCCAGGGGGCGGGGGTACACACAGATACGCAGTATTTT.

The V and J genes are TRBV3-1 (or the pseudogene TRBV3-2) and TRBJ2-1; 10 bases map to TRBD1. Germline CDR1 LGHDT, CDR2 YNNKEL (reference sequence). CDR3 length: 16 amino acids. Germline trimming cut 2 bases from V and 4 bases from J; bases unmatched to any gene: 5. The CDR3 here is CASSQPGQGEYNEQFF. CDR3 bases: TGTGCCAGCAGCCAACCAGGACAGGGGGAATACAATGAGCAGTTCTTC.

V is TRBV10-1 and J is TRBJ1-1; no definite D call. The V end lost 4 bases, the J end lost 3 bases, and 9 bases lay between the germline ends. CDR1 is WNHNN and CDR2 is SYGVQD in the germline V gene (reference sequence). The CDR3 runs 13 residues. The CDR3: CASSGGVDTEAFF. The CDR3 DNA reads TGCGCCAGCAGTGGAGGTGTCGACACTGAAGCTTTCTTT.

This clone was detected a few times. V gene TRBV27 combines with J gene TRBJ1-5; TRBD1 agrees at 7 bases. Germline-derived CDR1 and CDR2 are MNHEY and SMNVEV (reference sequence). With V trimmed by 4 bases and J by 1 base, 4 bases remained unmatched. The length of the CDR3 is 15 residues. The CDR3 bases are TGTGCCAGCAGTTCAACAGGGGCGAGCAATCAGCCCCAGCATTTT. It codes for CASSSTGASNQPQHF.

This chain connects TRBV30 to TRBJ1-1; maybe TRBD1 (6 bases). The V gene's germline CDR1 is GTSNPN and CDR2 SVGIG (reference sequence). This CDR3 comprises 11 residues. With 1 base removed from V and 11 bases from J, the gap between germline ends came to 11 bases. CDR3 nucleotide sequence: TGTGCCTGGAGTGACAGGGTGGTGGCTTTCTTT. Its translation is CAWSDRVVAFF.

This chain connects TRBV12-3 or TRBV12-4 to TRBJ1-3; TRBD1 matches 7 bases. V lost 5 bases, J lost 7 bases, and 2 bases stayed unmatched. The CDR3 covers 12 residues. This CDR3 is CASSTGANTIYF. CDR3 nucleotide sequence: TGTGCCAGCAGTACAGGGGCGAACACCATATATTTT.

CDR3: CAWSVEGEDYGYTF. The CDR3 DNA is TGTGCCTGGAGTGTGGAAGGGGAGGATTATGGCTACACCTTC. This chain joins TRBV30 and TRBJ1-2; weak D call: TRBD1 (5 bases). The germline V gene has CDR1 GTSNPN and CDR2 SVGIG (reference sequence). V lost 0 bases to trimming and J lost 5 bases, with 13 bases between them. This CDR3 region has 14 residues.

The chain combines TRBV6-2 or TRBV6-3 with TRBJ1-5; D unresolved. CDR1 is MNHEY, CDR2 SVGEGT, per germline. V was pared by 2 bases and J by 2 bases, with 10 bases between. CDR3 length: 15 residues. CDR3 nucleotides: TGTGCCAGCAGTTACGTCGGCCAGGGCAATCAGCCCCAGCATTTT. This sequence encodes CASSYVGQGNQPQHF.

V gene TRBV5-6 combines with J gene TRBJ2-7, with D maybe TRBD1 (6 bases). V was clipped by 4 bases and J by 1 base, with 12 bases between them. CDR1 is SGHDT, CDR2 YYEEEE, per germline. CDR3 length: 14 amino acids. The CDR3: CASSLTRGSYEQYF. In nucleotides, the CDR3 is TGTGCCAGCAGCCTAACGAGGGGGTCCTACGAGCAGTACTTC.

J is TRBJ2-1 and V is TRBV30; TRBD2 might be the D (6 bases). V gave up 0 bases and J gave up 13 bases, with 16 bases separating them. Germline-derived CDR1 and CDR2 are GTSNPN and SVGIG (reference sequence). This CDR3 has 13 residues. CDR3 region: CAWSVRRDLGQFF. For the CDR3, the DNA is TGTGCCTGGAGTGTACGGAGGGACTTGGGCCAGTTCTTC.

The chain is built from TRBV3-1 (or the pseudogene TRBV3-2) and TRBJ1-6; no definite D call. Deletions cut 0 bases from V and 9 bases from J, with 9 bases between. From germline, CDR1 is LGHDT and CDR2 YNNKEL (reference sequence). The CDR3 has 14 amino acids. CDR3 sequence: CASSQDEGGSPLHF. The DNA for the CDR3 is TGTGCCAGCAGCCAAGACGAGGGAGGTTCACCCCTCCACTTT.

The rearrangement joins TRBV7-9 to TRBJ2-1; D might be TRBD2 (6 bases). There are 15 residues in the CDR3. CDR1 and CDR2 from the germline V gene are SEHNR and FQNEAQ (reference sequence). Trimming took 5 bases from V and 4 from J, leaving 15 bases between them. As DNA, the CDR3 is TGTGCCAGCAGCGTCCACCGGGACTCTTACAATGAGCAGTTCTTC. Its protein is CASSVHRDSYNEQFF.

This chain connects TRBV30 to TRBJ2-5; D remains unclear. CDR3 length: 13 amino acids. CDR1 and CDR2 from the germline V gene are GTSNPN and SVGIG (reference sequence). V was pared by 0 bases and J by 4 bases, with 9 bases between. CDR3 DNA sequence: TGTGCCTGGAGTGTTAGTAGTCTAGAGACCCAGTACTTC. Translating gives CAWSVSSLETQYF.